This entry features one T cell receptor (beta chain) sequence. Its antigen is undetermined. A much larger clone lies one base from this, so it may be a read error. The data stem from a study of regulatory T cells in long-lasting Graves disease. Study observations and caveats: Gene preferences differed: TRBV28, TRBJ1-2, TRBJ2-5 in persistent cases. Examination was confined to peripheral blood, excluding thyroid tissue.

As to time point: newly diagnosed GD, antithyroid drugs for less than 3 months. Construction of the TCR library relied on RNA isolated from PBMCs. CDR1 and CDR2 (germline): SGHAT, FQNNGV. The CDR3 consists of 15 residues. Library construction for TCR beta used iRepertoire HTBI primers and Arm-PCR of CDR3 regions. MiXCR, applied by TCRdb to the multiplex PCR reads, yields one record per CDR3 protein. The data hold 530,000 or so distinct CDR3 sequences, with 16% observed a single time. The sample also formed part of further work on T cells in Graves' hyperthyroidism and ophthalmopathy.

The source of this sequence is a man younger than 35 with Graves disease. Sequencing used peripheral blood mononuclear cells (PBMCs), obtained at new diagnosis, from a patient treated with antithyroid drugs. The genes are TRBV11-2 and TRBJ2-1, with 7 bases aligning to TRBD2. The CDR3, as DNA: TGTGCCAGCAAGAGTTGGCGGGAGTTTTACAGTGAGCAGTTCTTC. Translating it yields CASKSWREFYSEQFF.